The T cell receptor (beta chain) described here comes from a study of PD-1 blockade in classical Hodgkin lymphoma. The CDR3 sequence is 13 residues long. Germline V lookup: CDR1 MNHEY, CDR2 SMNVEV (reference sequence). The V and J ends lost 3 bases and 2 bases respectively, with 5 bases between them. Profiling relied on immunoSEQ multiplex PCR, and the TCRdb table lists in-frame clones only, not all of them. The sample contains about 15,000 clones, about nine tenths of which appear only once. The time point denotes: cycle 4 day 1 (C4D1), after less than 7 weeks of nivolumab. Relapses following autologous stem cell transplantation were seen in all patients, with brentuximab vedotin exposure varying. Thawed PBMCs underwent magnetic negative selection to obtain purified CD8+ T cells.

The chain couples TRBV27 to TRBJ1-5; no definite D call. The source of this sequence is a human donor with classical Hodgkin lymphoma. Sequencing used CD8+ T cells from blood, obtained before the fourth cycle of nivolumab. In nucleotides, the CDR3 is TGTGCCAGCAGTTTCGGGGGCAATCAGCCCCAGCATTTT. As protein: CASSFGGNQPQHF.